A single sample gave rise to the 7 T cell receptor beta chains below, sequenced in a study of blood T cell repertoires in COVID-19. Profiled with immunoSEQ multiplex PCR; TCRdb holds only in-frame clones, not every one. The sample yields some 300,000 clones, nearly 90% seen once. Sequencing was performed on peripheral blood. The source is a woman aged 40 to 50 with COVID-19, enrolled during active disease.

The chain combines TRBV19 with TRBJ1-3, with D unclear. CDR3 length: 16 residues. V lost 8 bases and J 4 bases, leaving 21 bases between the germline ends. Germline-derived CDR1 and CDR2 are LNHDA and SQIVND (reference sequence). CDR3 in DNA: TGTGCCAGTTTCTGGCGGAGTGATCTGATCGGAAACACCATATATTTT. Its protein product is CASFWRSDLIGNTIYF.

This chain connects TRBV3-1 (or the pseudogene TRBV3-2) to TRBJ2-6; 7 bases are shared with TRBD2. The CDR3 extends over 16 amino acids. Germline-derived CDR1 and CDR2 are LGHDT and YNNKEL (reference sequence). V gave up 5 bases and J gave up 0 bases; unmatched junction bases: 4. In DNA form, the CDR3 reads TGTGCCAGCAGCAACCGGGGGGTCTCTGGGGCCAACGTCCTGACTTTC. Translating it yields CASSNRGVSGANVLTF.

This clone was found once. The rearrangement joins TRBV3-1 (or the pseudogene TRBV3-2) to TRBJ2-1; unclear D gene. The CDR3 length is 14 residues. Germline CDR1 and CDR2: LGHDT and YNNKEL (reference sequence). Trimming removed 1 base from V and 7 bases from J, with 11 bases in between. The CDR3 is CASSQGPLLNEQFF. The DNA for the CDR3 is TGTGCCAGCAGCCAAGGTCCTTTACTTAATGAGCAGTTCTTC.

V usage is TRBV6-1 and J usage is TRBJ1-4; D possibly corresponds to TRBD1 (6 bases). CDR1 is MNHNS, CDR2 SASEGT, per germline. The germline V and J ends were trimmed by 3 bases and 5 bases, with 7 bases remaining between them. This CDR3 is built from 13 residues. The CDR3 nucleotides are TGTGCCAGCAGTGACAGGGGAAATGAAAAACTGTTTTTT. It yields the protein CASSDRGNEKLFF.

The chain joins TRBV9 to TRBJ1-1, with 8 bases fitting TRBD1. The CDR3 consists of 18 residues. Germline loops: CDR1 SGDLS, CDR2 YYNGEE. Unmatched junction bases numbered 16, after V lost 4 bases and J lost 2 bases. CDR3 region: CASSLTWDRPDQNTEAFF. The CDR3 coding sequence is TGTGCCAGCAGCCTCACCTGGGACAGGCCGGATCAAAACACTGAAGCTTTCTTT.

Here the CDR3 reads CASSYSGLGYEQYF. The CDR3 region has the DNA TGTGCCAGCAGTTATTCGGGACTCGGCTACGAGCAGTACTTC. The chain combines TRBV6-5 with TRBJ2-7, with a tentative D call TRBD2 (6 bases). CDR3 length equals 14 residues. Between the trimmed V and J ends, which lost 3 bases and 3 bases, there was a span of 12 bases. CDR1 MNHEY and CDR2 SVGAGI come from the germline V gene.

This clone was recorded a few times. Written as DNA, the CDR3 is TGTGCCAGCAGTACCTTCGTTGTAGGGGCCCACGAGCAGTTCTTC. It yields the protein CASSTFVVGAHEQFF. This rearrangement joins TRBV6-5 to TRBJ2-1; D possibly corresponds to TRBD1 (5 bases). The V end lost 5 bases, the J end lost 10 bases, and 21 bases lay between the germline ends. This CDR3 has 15 amino acids. Germline assignment: CDR1 MNHEY and CDR2 SVGAGI.